The 13 T cell receptor beta chains reported below all come from one sample, sequenced in a study of shared clonotypes between healthy human individuals. The naive CD8 population came from CD45RO-negative cells selected for CCR7, without terminally differentiated effector memory CD45RA+ cells. Generated by immunoSEQ multiplex PCR, the TCRdb table keeps only in-frame clones and is missing some. The data show around 700,000 clones, about 90% seen once. The sample was naive CD8+ T cells sorted from blood. Receptors originate from a man aged 30 to 39 in good health.

This chain uses TRBV18 with TRBJ2-5, with 8 bases identical to TRBD1. The CDR3 sequence is 14 residues long. Germline CDR1 reads KGHSH; CDR2 reads LQKENI. V lost 1 base to trimming and J lost 9 bases; unmatched junction nucleotides: 7. CDR3 in amino acids: CASSPRDRRHSQYF. CDR3 DNA sequence: TGTGCCAGCTCACCACGGGACAGGCGACACTCCCAGTACTTC.

The chain links TRBV4-3 to TRBJ2-2, with 7 bases identical to TRBD2. Germline CDR1 reads LGHNA; CDR2 reads YSLEER. The V gene end was trimmed by 4 bases and the J gene end by 4 bases; junction bases not matched to a gene: 12. The CDR3 is made up of 17 amino acids. CDR3 sequence: CASSLTEVAGVTGELFF. CDR3 nucleotides: TGCGCCAGCAGCCTCACAGAGGTAGCGGGTGTCACCGGGGAGCTGTTTTTT.

This chain connects TRBV19 to TRBJ2-7; D is unresolved. V lost 0 bases and J 0 bases, leaving 12 bases between the germline ends. The CDR3 has 16 amino acids. CDR1 is LNHDA and CDR2 is SQIVND in the germline V gene (reference sequence). CDR3 region: CASSIEAVGISYEQYF. CDR3 coding DNA: TGTGCCAGTAGTATAGAGGCGGTGGGGATCTCCTACGAGCAGTACTTC. Full variable domain (rest looked up from reference TRBV19 and TRBJ2-7): DGGITQSPKYLFRKEGQNVTLSCEQNLNHDAMYWYRQDPGQGLRLIYYSQIVNDFQKGDIAEGYSVSREKKESFPLTVTSAQKNPTAFYLCASSIEAVGISYEQYFGPGTRLTVT.

This clone was seen more than once but under ten times. This chain connects TRBV30 to TRBJ2-7; D is ambiguous. The V end lost 0 bases, the J end lost 5 bases, and 11 bases lay between the germline ends. The CDR3 has 13 residues. Germline V lookup: CDR1 GTSNPN, CDR2 SVGIG (reference sequence). The CDR3 region has the DNA TGTGCCTGGAGTGTTATGGGTCCGCACGAGCAGTACTTC. Its protein product is CAWSVMGPHEQYF. Variable domain in full (rest from reference TRBV30 and TRBJ2-7): SQTIHQWPATLVQPVGSPLSLECTVEGTSNPNLYWYRQAAGRGLQLLFYSVGIGQISSEVPQNLSASRPQDRQFILSSKKLLLSDSGFYLCAWSVMGPHEQYFGPGTRLTVT.

The chain couples TRBV15 to TRBJ2-1; 10 bases match TRBD2. CDR3 size: 14 residues. The J segment lost 5 bases and the V segment lost 8 bases, leaving 6 bases of the junction unmatched. Germline CDR1 is LNHNV and CDR2 is YYDKDF (reference sequence). CDR3 coding DNA: TGTGCCACCCGGCGGACTAGCGGTAACAATGAGCAGTTCTTC. This translates into CATRRTSGNNEQFF.

This sequence joins TRBV19 and TRBJ1-1; D remains ambiguous. The CDR3 is made up of 11 amino acids. From germline, CDR1 is LNHDA and CDR2 SQIVND (reference sequence). V gave up 5 bases and J gave up 5 bases, with 6 bases separating them. The CDR3 nucleotides are TGTGCCAGTAGTCTGGGGACTGAAGCTTTCTTT. Translation: CASSLGTEAFF. Filled out from reference TRBV19 and TRBJ1-1, the complete variable domain reads DGGITQSPKYLFRKEGQNVTLSCEQNLNHDAMYWYRQDPGQGLRLIYYSQIVNDFQKGDIAEGYSVSREKKESFPLTVTSAQKNPTAFYLCASSLGTEAFFGQGTRLTVV.

V is TRBV29-1 and J is TRBJ2-1; D not resolved. Looked up from germline, CDR1 is SQVTM and CDR2 is ANQGSEA. The CDR3 has 14 residues. V was pared by 7 bases and J by 5 bases, with 18 bases between. The CDR3 DNA is TGCAGCGCCGGGTCGACAATTCTGAACAATGAGCAGTTCTTC. This encodes CSAGSTILNNEQFF.

The chain links TRBV7-6 to TRBJ2-1, with a tentative D call TRBD2 (7 bases). Trimming removed 2 bases from V and 2 bases from J, with 10 bases in between. CDR1 SGHVS and CDR2 FNYEAQ come from the germline V gene. CDR3 length equals 15 residues. DNA of the CDR3: TGTGCCAGCAGCTTAAACGGGGGGCCCTACAATGAGCAGTTCTTC. The encoded protein is CASSLNGGPYNEQFF. Combining the CDR3 with reference TRBV7-6 and TRBJ2-1 gives the whole variable domain GAGVSQSPRYKVTKRGQDVALRCDPISGHVSLYWYRQALGQGPEFLTYFNYEAQQDKSGLPNDRFSAERPEGSISTLTIQRTEQRDSAMYRCASSLNGGPYNEQFFGPGTRLTVL.

This chain links TRBV2 with TRBJ2-7; 7 positions agree with TRBD1. Looked up from germline, CDR1 is SNHLY and CDR2 is FYNNEI. CDR3 length equals 13 residues. With 4 bases clipped from V and 0 bases from J, the junction kept 0 bases outside the gene matches. As DNA, the CDR3 is TGTGCCAGCAGTGGGGACAGCTCCTACGAGCAGTACTTC. Its protein is CASSGDSSYEQYF.

This clone was picked up one time. The chain links TRBV6-5 to TRBJ2-2; no firm D call. Germline V lookup: CDR1 MNHEY, CDR2 SVGAGI. V lost 5 bases, J lost 8 bases, and 6 bases lay in between. The CDR3 consists of 11 residues. The CDR3, as DNA: TGTGCCAGCAGTGATTGGGGGGAGCTGTTTTTT. Its translation: CASSDWGELFF.

J is TRBJ2-6 and V is TRBV27; 9 bases are shared with TRBD1. In germline, CDR1 is MNHEY, CDR2 SMNVEV (reference sequence). The CDR3 runs 18 residues. J gave up 3 bases and V 7 bases, and 13 bases lay outside the gene matches. CDR3 sequence reads: CASKDPGTGFFGANVLTF. The CDR3 DNA is TGTGCCAGCAAAGATCCCGGGACAGGGTTTTTTGGGGCCAACGTCCTGACTTTC. Supplemented by reference TRBV27 and TRBJ2-6, the full variable domain reads EAQVTQNPRYLITVTGKKLTVTCSQNMNHEYMSWYRQDPGLGLRQIYYSMNVEVTDKGDVPEGYKVSRKEKRNFPLILESPSPNQTSLYFCASKDPGTGFFGANVLTFGAGSRLTVL.

The chain is built from TRBV4-1 and TRBJ2-7; 8 bases are shared with TRBD1. CDR3 size: 15 residues. The trim removed 3 bases at V and 2 bases at J, leaving 6 bases unmatched. Germline V gene lookup returns CDR1 MGHRA and CDR2 YSYEKL. The CDR3 DNA sequence: TGCGCCAGCAGCCACTTCCACAGGGGGGCCTACGAGCAGTACTTC. It codes for CASSHFHRGAYEQYF.

The chain combines TRBV28 with TRBJ2-2, with TRBD1 matching over 7 bases. Germline V gives CDR1 MDHEN, CDR2 SYDVKM. Germline trimming cut 3 bases from V and 0 bases from J; bases unmatched to any gene: 22. This CDR3 region has 22 residues. CDR3 nucleotide sequence: TGTGCCAGCAGTTTCTCCTTAACGACAGGGCTGAAATATTATCCGAACACCGGGGAGCTGTTTTTT. It codes for CASSFSLTTGLKYYPNTGELFF.